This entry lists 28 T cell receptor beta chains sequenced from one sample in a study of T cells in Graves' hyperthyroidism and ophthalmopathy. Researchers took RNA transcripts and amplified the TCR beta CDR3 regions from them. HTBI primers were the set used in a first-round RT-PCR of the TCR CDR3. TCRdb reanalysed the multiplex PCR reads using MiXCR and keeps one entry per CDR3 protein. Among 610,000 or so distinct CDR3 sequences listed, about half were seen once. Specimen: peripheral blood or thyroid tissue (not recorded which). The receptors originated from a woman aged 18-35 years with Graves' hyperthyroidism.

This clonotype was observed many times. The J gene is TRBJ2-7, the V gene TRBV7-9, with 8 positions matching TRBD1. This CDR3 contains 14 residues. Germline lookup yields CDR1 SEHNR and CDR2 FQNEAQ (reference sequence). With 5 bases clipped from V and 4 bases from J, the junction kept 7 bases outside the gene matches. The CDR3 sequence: CASSSQGARYEQYF. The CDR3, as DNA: TGTGCCAGCAGCAGTCAGGGGGCACGGTACGAGCAGTACTTC.

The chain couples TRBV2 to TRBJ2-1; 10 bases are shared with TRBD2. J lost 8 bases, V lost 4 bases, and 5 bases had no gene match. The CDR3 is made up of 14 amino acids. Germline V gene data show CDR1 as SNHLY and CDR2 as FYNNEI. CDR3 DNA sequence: TGTGCCAGCAGTGCGGGGACTAGCGAGGATGAGCAGTTCTTC. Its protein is CASSAGTSEDEQFF.

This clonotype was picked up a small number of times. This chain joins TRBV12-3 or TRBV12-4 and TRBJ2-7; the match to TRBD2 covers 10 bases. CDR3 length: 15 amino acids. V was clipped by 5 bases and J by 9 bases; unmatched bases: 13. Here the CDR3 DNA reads TGTGCCAGCAGTCCCCCTAGCGGGGGAACCTCCGGGCAGTACTTC. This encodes CASSPPSGGTSGQYF.

For the CDR3, the DNA is TGTGCCAGCAGTGAACCGGGCCTAAATTCACCCCTCCACTTT. Protein sequence: CASSEPGLNSPLHF. The gene calls are TRBV2 and TRBJ1-6; D is uncertain. Per the germline V gene, CDR1 is SNHLY and CDR2 is FYNNEI. V was trimmed by 2 bases and J by 7 bases, leaving 9 bases between them. The CDR3 length is 14 residues.

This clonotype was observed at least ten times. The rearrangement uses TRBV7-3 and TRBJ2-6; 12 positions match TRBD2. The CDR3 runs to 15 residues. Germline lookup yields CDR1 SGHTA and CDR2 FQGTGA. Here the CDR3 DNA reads TGTTGGGGACTAGCGGGCTCCTCTGGGGCCAACGTCCTGACTTTC. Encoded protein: CWGLAGSSGANVLTF.

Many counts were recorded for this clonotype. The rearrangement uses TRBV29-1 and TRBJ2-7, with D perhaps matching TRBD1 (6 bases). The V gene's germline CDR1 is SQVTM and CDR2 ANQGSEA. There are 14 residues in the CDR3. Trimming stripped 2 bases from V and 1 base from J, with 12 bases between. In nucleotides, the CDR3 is TGCAGCGTTGAACGGCCAGGGGTTTCCTACGAGCAGTACTTC. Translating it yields CSVERPGVSYEQYF.

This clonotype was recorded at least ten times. The CDR3 sequence: CASSSPAQRYGYTF. In nucleotides, the CDR3 is TGTGCCAGCAGCTCCCCGGCACAGCGTTATGGCTACACCTTC. V is TRBV5-4 and J is TRBJ1-2; the D is unclear. The germline V gene has CDR1 SGHNT and CDR2 YYREEE (reference sequence). The CDR3 runs to 14 residues. Trimming shortened V by 3 bases and J by 5 bases, and 14 bases separated the two germline ends.

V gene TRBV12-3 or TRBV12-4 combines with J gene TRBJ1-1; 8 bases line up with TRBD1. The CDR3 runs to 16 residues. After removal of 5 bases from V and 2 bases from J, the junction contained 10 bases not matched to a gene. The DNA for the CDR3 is TGTGCCAGCAGTCCCCCTAGACAGGGGCCTAACACTGAAGCTTTCTTT. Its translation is CASSPPRQGPNTEAFF.

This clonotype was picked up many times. Written as DNA, the CDR3 is TGTGCCATCAGGACAACGAACACTGAAGCTTTCTTT. It codes for CAIRTTNTEAFF. The chain employs TRBV10-3 and TRBJ1-1, with D unresolved. CDR3 length: 12 residues. From germline, CDR1 is ENHRY and CDR2 SYGVKD. V lost 6 bases, J lost 1 base, and 6 bases lay in between.

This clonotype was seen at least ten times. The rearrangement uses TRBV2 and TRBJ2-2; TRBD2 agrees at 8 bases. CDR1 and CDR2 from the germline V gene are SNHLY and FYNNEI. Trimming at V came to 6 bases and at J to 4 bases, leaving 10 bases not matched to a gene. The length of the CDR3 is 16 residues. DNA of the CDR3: TGTGCCAGCAGCTCTCGGGGGGGAGGGCCCACCGGGGAGCTGTTTTTT. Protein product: CASSSRGGGPTGELFF.

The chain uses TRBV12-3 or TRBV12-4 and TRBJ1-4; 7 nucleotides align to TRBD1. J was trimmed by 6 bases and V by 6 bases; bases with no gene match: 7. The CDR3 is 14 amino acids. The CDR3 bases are TGTGCCAGCAGCACCCGACAGGGATATGAAAAACTGTTTTTT. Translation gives CASSTRQGYEKLFF.

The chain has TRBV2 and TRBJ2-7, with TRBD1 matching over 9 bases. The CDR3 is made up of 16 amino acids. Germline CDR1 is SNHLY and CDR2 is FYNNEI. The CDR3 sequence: CATSSGRAGGQGEQYF. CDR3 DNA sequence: TGTGCTACTAGCAGTGGGAGGGCAGGGGGACAGGGCGAGCAGTACTTC. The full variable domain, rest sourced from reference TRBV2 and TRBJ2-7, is EPEVTQTPSHQVTQMGQEVILRCVPISNHLYFYWYRQILGQKVEFLVSFYNNEISEKSEIFDDQFSVERPDGSNFTLKIRSTKLEDSAMYFCATSSGRAGGQGEQYFGPGTRLTVT.

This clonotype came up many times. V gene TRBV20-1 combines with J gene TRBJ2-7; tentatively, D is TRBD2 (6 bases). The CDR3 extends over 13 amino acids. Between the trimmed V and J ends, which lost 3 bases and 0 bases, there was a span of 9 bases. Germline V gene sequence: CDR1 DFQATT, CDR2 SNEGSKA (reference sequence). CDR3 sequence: CSARGGRSYEQYF. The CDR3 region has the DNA TGCAGTGCTAGGGGAGGCCGCTCCTACGAGCAGTACTTC.

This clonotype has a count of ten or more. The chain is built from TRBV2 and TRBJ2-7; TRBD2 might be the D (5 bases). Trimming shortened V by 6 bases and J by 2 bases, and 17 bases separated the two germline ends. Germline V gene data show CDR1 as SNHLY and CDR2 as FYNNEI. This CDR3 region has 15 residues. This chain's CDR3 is CASRYDRGRAYEQYF. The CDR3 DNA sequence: TGTGCCAGCAGGTATGACCGAGGGCGGGCCTACGAGCAGTACTTC.

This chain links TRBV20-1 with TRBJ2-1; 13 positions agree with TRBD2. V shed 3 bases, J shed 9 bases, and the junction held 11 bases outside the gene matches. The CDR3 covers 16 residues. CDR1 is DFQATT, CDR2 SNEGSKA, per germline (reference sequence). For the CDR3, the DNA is TGCAGTGCTAGCCCGGGACTAGCGGGACGGCGTGCTGAGCAGTTCTTC. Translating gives CSASPGLAGRRAEQFF.

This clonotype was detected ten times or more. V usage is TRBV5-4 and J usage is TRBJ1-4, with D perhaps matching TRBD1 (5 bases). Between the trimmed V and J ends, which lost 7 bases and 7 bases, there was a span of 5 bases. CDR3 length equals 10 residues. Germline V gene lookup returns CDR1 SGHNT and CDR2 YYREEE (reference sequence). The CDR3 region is CASGAEKLFF. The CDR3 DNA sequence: TGTGCCAGCGGGGCTGAAAAACTGTTTTTT.

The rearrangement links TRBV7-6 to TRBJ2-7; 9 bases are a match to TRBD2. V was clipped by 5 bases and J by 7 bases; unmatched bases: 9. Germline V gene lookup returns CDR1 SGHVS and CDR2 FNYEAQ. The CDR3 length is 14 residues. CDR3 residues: CASSVVAGDGEQYF. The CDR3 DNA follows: TGTGCCAGCAGCGTTGTAGCGGGAGACGGGGAGCAGTACTTC.

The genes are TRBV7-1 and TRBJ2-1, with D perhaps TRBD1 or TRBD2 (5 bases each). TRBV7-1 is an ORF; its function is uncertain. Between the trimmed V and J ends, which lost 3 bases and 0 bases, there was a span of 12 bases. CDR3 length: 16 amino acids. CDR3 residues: CASSSGTGSSYNEQFF. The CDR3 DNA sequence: TGTGCCAGCAGCTCCGGGACGGGAAGCTCCTACAATGAGCAGTTCTTC.

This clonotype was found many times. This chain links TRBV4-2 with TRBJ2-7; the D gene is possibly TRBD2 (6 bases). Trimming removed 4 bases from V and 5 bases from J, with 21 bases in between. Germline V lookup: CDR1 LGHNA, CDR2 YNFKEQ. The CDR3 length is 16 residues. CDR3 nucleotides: TGTGCCAGCAGCCTCACCCCGGGCGGGGCCGGGGACGAGCAGTACTTC. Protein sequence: CASSLTPGGAGDEQYF.

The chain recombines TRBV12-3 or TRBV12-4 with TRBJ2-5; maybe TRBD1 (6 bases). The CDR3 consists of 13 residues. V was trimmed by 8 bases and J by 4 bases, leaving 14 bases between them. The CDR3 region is CASGSARGETQYF. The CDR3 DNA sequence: TGTGCCAGCGGATCTGCCAGGGGAGAGACCCAGTACTTC.

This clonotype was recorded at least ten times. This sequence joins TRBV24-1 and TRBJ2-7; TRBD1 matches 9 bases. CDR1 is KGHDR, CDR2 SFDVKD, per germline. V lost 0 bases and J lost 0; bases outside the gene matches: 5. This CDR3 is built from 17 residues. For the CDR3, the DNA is TGTGCCACCAGTGATTTGACAGGGGGCCTTAGCTCCTACGAGCAGTACTTC. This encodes CATSDLTGGLSSYEQYF.

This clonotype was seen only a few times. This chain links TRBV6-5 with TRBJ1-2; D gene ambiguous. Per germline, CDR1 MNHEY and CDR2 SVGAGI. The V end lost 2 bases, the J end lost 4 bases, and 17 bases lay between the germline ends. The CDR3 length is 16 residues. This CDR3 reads CASSYVGGGWAYGYTF. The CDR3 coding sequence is TGTGCCAGCAGTTACGTTGGTGGCGGATGGGCCTATGGCTACACCTTC.

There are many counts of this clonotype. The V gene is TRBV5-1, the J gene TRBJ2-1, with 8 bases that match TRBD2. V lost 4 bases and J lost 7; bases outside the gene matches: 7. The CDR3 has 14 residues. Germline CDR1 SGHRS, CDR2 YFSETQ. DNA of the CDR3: TGCGCCAGCAGCGAGCGGGAGAACCCTAATGAGCAGTTCTTC. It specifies CASSERENPNEQFF.

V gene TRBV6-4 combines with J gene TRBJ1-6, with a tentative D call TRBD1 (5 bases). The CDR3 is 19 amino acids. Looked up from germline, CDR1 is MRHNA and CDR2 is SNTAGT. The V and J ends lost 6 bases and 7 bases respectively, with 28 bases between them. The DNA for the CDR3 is TGTGCCAGCAGCCGGGGGTTCGACTATAAGTTGGGCGGCAATTCACCCCTCCACTTT. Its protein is CASSRGFDYKLGGNSPLHF.

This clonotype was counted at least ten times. The DNA for the CDR3 is TGTGCCAGCAGCTTGGGGATTGGAAGGGCCTTGGTGAACACTGAAGCTTTCTTT. This translates into CASSLGIGRALVNTEAFF. V usage is TRBV5-6 and J usage is TRBJ1-1; D call uncertain. There are 18 residues in the CDR3. Germline lookup yields CDR1 SGHDT and CDR2 YYEEEE. Trimming pared 0 bases from V and 0 bases from J, leaving 18 bases between.

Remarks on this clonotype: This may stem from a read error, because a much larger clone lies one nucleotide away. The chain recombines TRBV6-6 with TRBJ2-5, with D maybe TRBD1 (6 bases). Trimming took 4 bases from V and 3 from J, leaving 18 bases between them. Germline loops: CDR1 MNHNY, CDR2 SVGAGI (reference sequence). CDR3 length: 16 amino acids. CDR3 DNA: TGTGCCAGCAGTTTCGATGGGGCAGGGGTTGAAGAGACCCAGTACTTC. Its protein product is CASSFDGAGVEETQYF.

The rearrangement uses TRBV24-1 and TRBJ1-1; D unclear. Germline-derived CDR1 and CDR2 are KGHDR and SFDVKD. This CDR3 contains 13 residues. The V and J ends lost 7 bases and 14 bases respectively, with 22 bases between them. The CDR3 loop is CATRGPPYNEQFF. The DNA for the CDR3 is TGTGCCACCAGAGGCCCGCCTTACAATGAGCAGTTCTTT.

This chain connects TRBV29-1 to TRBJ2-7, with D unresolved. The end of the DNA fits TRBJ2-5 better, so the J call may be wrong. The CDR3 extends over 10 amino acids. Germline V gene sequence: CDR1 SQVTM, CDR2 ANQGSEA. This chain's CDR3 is CSSLSGTQYF. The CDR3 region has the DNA TGCAGCAGTCTTTCAGGGACCCAGTACTTC.